These 13 T cell receptor beta chains share one sample of origin, sequenced in a study of prognosis after radiotherapy for stage I lung cancer. Starting from genomic DNA, TCR beta CDR3 was amplified through two-round multiplex PCR. The authors ran first-round PCR with primers specific to each TRBV and TRBJ gene. TCRdb independently ran MiXCR on the multiplex PCR reads; one entry per CDR3 protein. The sample includes some 13,000 distinct CDR3 sequences, roughly 50% of them seen just once. The sample here was PBMCs, taken before or after stereotactic body radiation therapy (not recorded which). These receptors all stem from a donor aged 50 or older with non-small cell lung cancer.

V and J are TRBV11-1 and TRBJ1-6; 11 nucleotides align to TRBD1. This CDR3 is 15 amino acids long. The V gene end was trimmed by 3 bases and the J gene end by 13 bases; junction bases not matched to a gene: 8. Germline CDR1 and CDR2: SGHAT and FQDESV (reference sequence). The CDR3 is CASSLESGTGGPLHF. In DNA form, the CDR3 reads TGTGCCAGCAGCTTGGAATCCGGGACAGGGGGGCCCCTCCACTTT.

This clonotype was detected ten times or more. The chain joins TRBV10-3 to TRBJ1-1; TRBD1 might be the D (6 bases). The ends were cut back, 10 bases at V and 1 base at J, with 10 bases in the middle. There are 12 residues in the CDR3. Germline CDR1 ENHRY, CDR2 SYGVKD. The CDR3 nucleotides are TGTGCCACAGGACAGAAGAACACTGAAGCTTTCTTT. Protein product: CATGQKNTEAFF.

The V and J genes are TRBV9 and TRBJ1-6; possibly TRBD1 for D (5 bases). V was cut by 0 bases and J by 7 bases, with 8 bases left in between. Germline CDR1 and CDR2: SGDLS and YYNGEE. The CDR3 extends over 14 amino acids. The chain's CDR3 is CASSVAGGNSPLHF. CDR3 coding DNA: TGTGCCAGCAGCGTAGCGGGGGGGAATTCACCCCTCCACTTT.

The rearrangement links TRBV6-1 to TRBJ2-6; 11 bases fit TRBD1. The CDR3 contains 18 residues. Germline V gene data show CDR1 as MNHNS and CDR2 as SASEGT. Trimming removed 6 bases from V and 19 bases from J; junction bases left unmatched: 26. Here the CDR3 DNA reads TGTGCCAGCAGCACCTTCCCCGGACAGGGGGCGTCTGGGGCCAACGTCACTTTC. Translation gives CASSTFPGQGASGANVTF.

Ten or more counts support this clonotype. The J gene is TRBJ2-1, the V gene TRBV28; tentative D call: TRBD2 (6 bases). Germline values: CDR1 MDHEN, CDR2 SYDVKM. With 5 bases removed from V and 0 bases from J, the gap between germline ends came to 11 bases. This CDR3 contains 15 residues. As DNA, the CDR3 is TGTGCCAGCAGTGTAGTCGGGAGCTCCTACAATGAGCAGTTCTTC. It yields the protein CASSVVGSSYNEQFF.

The chain carries TRBV5-1 and TRBJ1-2, with 10 nucleotides matching TRBD1. In germline, CDR1 is SGHRS, CDR2 YFSETQ. The CDR3 is made up of 16 amino acids. With 0 bases clipped from V and 7 bases from J, the junction kept 9 bases outside the gene matches. CDR3 nucleotide sequence: TGCGCCAGCAGCTTGGAACGACAGGGGGCGTTCGGTGGCTACACCTTC. Its translation: CASSLERQGAFGGYTF. Combining the CDR3 with reference TRBV5-1 and TRBJ1-2 gives the whole variable domain KAGVTQTPRYLIKTRGQQVTLSCSPISGHRSVSWYQQTPGQGLQFLFEYFSETQRNKGNFPGRFSGRQFSNSRSEMNVSTLELGDSALYLCASSLERQGAFGGYTFGSGTRLTVV.

There are many counts of this clonotype. The chain has TRBV4-3 and TRBJ2-2, with D possibly being TRBD1 (6 bases). Trimming cost V 0 bases and J 4 bases, with 12 bases left between them. The CDR3 is 16 residues long. Per the germline V gene, CDR1 is LGHNA and CDR2 is YSLEER. In nucleotides, the CDR3 is TGCGCCAGCAGCCAAGATTGGACAGAGTTCACCGGGGAGCTGTTTTTT. Its translation is CASSQDWTEFTGELFF.

On this clonotype: A far larger clone is one nucleotide away, so this likely arose from a read error. The J gene is TRBJ2-5, the V gene TRBV24-1; the match to TRBD2 covers 9 bases. This CDR3 spans 13 amino acids. The V gene's germline CDR1 is KGHDR and CDR2 SFDVKD. The J segment lost 11 bases and the V segment lost 12 bases, leaving 15 bases of the junction unmatched. The chain's CDR3 is CASLDSGSNEQYF. The CDR3, as DNA: TGTGCCTCTCTAGATAGCGGGAGTAATGAGCAGTACTTC.

By share of the sample, this clonotype is medium-sized. This sequence joins TRBV20-1 and TRBJ1-5, with 7 bases fitting TRBD1. Germline-derived CDR1 and CDR2 are DFQATT and SNEGSKA (reference sequence). The CDR3 is 14 residues long. With 5 bases clipped from V and 2 bases from J, the junction kept 6 bases outside the gene matches. This chain's CDR3 is CSARQGEGNQPQHF. CDR3 sequence (DNA): TGCAGTGCTCGACAGGGCGAGGGCAATCAGCCCCAGCATTTT.

The chain recombines TRBV20-1 with TRBJ2-1; 13 bases are shared with TRBD2. Trimming at V came to 2 bases and at J to 9 bases, leaving 1 base not matched to a gene. CDR3 length: 13 residues. The V gene's germline CDR1 is DFQATT and CDR2 SNEGSKA (reference sequence). CDR3 loop: CSARRLAGGEQFF. CDR3 DNA: TGCAGTGCTAGACGACTAGCGGGGGGTGAGCAGTTCTTC.

The chain couples TRBV19 to TRBJ2-1; 9 bases align to TRBD2. The germline V gene has CDR1 LNHDA and CDR2 SQIVND (reference sequence). The J segment lost 10 bases and the V segment lost 1 base, leaving 8 bases of the junction unmatched. The CDR3 runs to 15 residues. The CDR3 reads CASSIVEREVEEQFF. CDR3 nucleotide sequence: TGTGCCAGTAGTATAGTTGAGCGGGAGGTAGAAGAGCAGTTCTTC.

This clonotype was seen many times. The chain employs TRBV7-2 and TRBJ2-2, with 7 positions matching TRBD2. This CDR3 contains 14 residues. V gave up 1 base and J gave up 8 bases; unmatched junction bases: 4. Germline CDR1 reads SGHTA; CDR2 reads FQGNSA. DNA for the CDR3: TGTGCCAGCAGCTTAGGCGGCGGGAGTGGGGAGCTGTTTTTT. Translating it yields CASSLGGGSGELFF.

CDR3 nucleotides: TGTGCCACCAGCAGAAATCTAGGGGGACAGGGTAGTGAGCAGTTCTTC. Translated: CATSRNLGGQGSEQFF. This chain joins TRBV15 and TRBJ2-1; TRBD1 aligns across 9 bases. Trimming took 2 bases from V and 9 from J; bases not matched to a gene: 11. Germline V gene sequence: CDR1 LNHNV, CDR2 YYDKDF (reference sequence). The CDR3 contains 16 residues.